Listed here are 16 T cell receptor beta chains from one sample, sequenced in a study of cytomegalovirus exposure and HLA in healthy donors. The PCR made use of 60 Vbeta and 13 Jbeta primers. Libraries were prepared by immunoSEQ multiplex PCR; TCRdb keeps only in-frame clonotypes and omits some of them. The sample holds approximately 150,000 clones; roughly 82% are singletons and the top ten take 3% to 3.5%. Input material: PBMCs. The origin of the receptors is a male donor in good health and CMV-seronegative.

For the CDR3, the DNA is TGTGCCAGCAGCGCCGGACTGGGCGGGTACAATGAGCAGTTCTTC. This translates into CASSAGLGGYNEQFF. The V gene is TRBV9, the J gene TRBJ2-1; maybe TRBD2 (5 bases). Germline-derived CDR1 and CDR2 are SGDLS and YYNGEE. The CDR3 extends over 15 amino acids. The ends were cut back, 3 bases at V and 4 bases at J, with 14 bases in the middle.

The DNA for the CDR3 is TGTGCCAGCAGCACTCATCACCCTCCTGGACGGGAGTTTGCCGGGGAGCTGTTTTTT. Translating it yields CASSTHHPPGREFAGELFF. V and J are TRBV9 and TRBJ2-2, with a tentative D call TRBD2 (6 bases). The V end was cut by 4 bases, the J end by 6 bases, with 28 bases between. This CDR3 is built from 19 residues. Germline V gene lookup returns CDR1 SGDLS and CDR2 YYNGEE.

This clone appeared a single time. The chain uses TRBV2 and TRBJ1-5, with D possibly TRBD1 on 5 matching bases. Germline V lookup: CDR1 SNHLY, CDR2 FYNNEI. The CDR3 runs 19 residues. The V and J ends lost 6 bases and 0 bases respectively, with 24 bases between them. The CDR3 DNA follows: TGTGCCAGCAGCGGGGGGGTAAAGGAGGTAGAGGCTAGCAATCAGCCCCAGCATTTT. Its protein is CASSGGVKEVEASNQPQHF. The full variable domain, rest sourced from reference TRBV2 and TRBJ1-5, is EPEVTQTPSHQVTQMGQEVILRCVPISNHLYFYWYRQILGQKVEFLVSFYNNEISEKSEIFDDQFSVERPDGSNFTLKIRSTKLEDSAMYFCASSGGVKEVEASNQPQHFGDGTRLSIL.

A few counts support this clone. The rearrangement uses TRBV25-1 and TRBJ2-3; TRBD1 might be the D (5 bases). The CDR3 sequence is 13 residues long. V was trimmed by 6 bases and J by 1 base, leaving 8 bases between them. The germline CDR1 and CDR2 sequences are MGHDK and SYGVNS. The CDR3 loop reads CASRGLRTDTQYF. Here the CDR3 DNA reads TGTGCCAGCAGGGGGCTACGCACAGATACGCAGTATTTT. Filled out from reference TRBV25-1 and TRBJ2-3, the complete variable domain reads EADIYQTPRYLVIGTGKKITLECSQTMGHDKMYWYQQDPGMELHLIHYSYGVNSTEKGDLSSESTVSRIRTEHFPLTLESARPSHTSQYLCASRGLRTDTQYFGPGTRLTVL.

V is TRBV28 and J is TRBJ1-5; TRBD1 matches 9 bases. The CDR3 covers 15 residues. Germline CDR1 is MDHEN and CDR2 is SYDVKM. Trimming took 2 bases from V and 4 from J; bases not matched to a gene: 3. CDR3 sequence: CASSLHRGRNQPQHF. The CDR3, as DNA: TGTGCCAGCAGTTTACACAGGGGGCGGAATCAGCCCCAGCATTTT.

V and J are TRBV6-1 and TRBJ1-3; tentative D call: TRBD1 (6 bases). The V end lost 4 bases, the J end lost 11 bases, and 33 bases lay between the germline ends. Germline values: CDR1 MNHNS, CDR2 SASEGT. There are 19 residues in the CDR3. The CDR3, as DNA: TGTGCCAGCAGTGCCCTTAGCGGGGGCAGGGTAAAGGGGGGAGCTTCCATATATTTT. This encodes CASSALSGGRVKGGASIYF.

V usage is TRBV5-1 and J usage is TRBJ2-7; TRBD1 agrees at 9 bases. The CDR3 is made up of 14 amino acids. Germline CDR1 SGHRS, CDR2 YFSETQ. Trimming took 4 bases from V and 5 from J; bases not matched to a gene: 7. Here the CDR3 reads CASSVQGADNEQYF. CDR3 DNA sequence: TGCGCCAGCAGCGTACAGGGGGCAGATAACGAGCAGTACTTC.

This rearrangement joins TRBV5-6 to TRBJ1-2; TRBD1 aligns across 9 bases. Germline trimming cut 3 bases from V and 10 bases from J; bases unmatched to any gene: 10. Germline assignment: CDR1 SGHDT and CDR2 YYEEEE. This CDR3 comprises 14 residues. The chain's CDR3 is CASSYFTGGEDYTF. The CDR3 nucleotides read TGTGCCAGCAGCTATTTCACAGGGGGCGAGGACTACACCTTC.

The rearrangement uses TRBV7-2 and TRBJ2-7, with 8 bases aligning to TRBD2. Germline lookup yields CDR1 SGHTA and CDR2 FQGNSA. This CDR3 is built from 14 residues. V lost 5 bases, J lost 3 bases, and 6 bases stayed unmatched. For the CDR3, the DNA is TGTGCCAGCAGCGAAAGCGCGGGGGGCTACGAGCAGTACTTC. It translates to CASSESAGGYEQYF.

The chain combines TRBV28 with TRBJ1-5, with D maybe TRBD1 (6 bases). Trimming stripped 8 bases from V and 5 bases from J, with 16 bases between. The germline V gene has CDR1 MDHEN and CDR2 SYDVKM. The CDR3 is 14 residues long. CDR3 region: CASGGGLEDQPQHF. As DNA, the CDR3 is TGTGCCAGCGGGGGGGGGCTCGAGGATCAGCCCCAGCATTTT.

V gene TRBV7-8 combines with J gene TRBJ2-7, with 12 bases fitting TRBD2. Trimming cost V 7 bases and J 3 bases; bases outside gene matches: 4. The CDR3 length is 14 residues. Germline CDR1 and CDR2: SGHVS and FQNEAQ. Here the CDR3 DNA reads TGTGCCAGCATGCTAGCGGGGGGGGACTACGAGCAGTACTTC. Its protein is CASMLAGGDYEQYF.

This chain uses TRBV5-6 with TRBJ1-1; D is possibly TRBD1 (6 bases). V gave up 4 bases and J gave up 3 bases, with 16 bases separating them. Germline CDR1 SGHDT, CDR2 YYEEEE. This CDR3 is 15 amino acids long. The CDR3: CASSPTGQPDTEAFF. The CDR3 coding sequence is TGTGCCAGCAGCCCTACAGGACAGCCGGACACTGAAGCTTTCTTT.

The V and J genes are TRBV29-1 and TRBJ2-2; maybe TRBD1 (6 bases). CDR1 and CDR2 from the germline V gene are SQVTM and ANQGSEA. The V end was cut by 7 bases, the J end by 13 bases, with 16 bases between. The CDR3 totals 11 residues. The CDR3 nucleotides are TGCAGCGCGGTACAGGGAGAGAGGCTGTTTTTT. Amino acids: CSAVQGERLFF.

This chain connects TRBV9 to TRBJ1-1; weak D call: TRBD1 (5 bases). Between the trimmed V and J ends, which lost 4 bases and 4 bases, there was a span of 11 bases. Germline V CDR1 and CDR2: SGDLS, YYNGEE. The CDR3 length is 13 residues. The CDR3 DNA reads as TGTGCCAGCAGCTTGTCCGGGGGCACTGAAGCTTTCTTT. This translates into CASSLSGGTEAFF.

The rearrangement uses TRBV4-3 and TRBJ2-7; 7 positions agree with TRBD1. The V and J ends lost 5 bases and 3 bases, in that order; junction bases with no gene match: 1. The CDR3 sequence is 12 residues long. In germline, CDR1 is LGHNA, CDR2 YSLEER. CDR3 bases: TGCGCCAGCAGCTCAGGGGGCTACGAGCAGTACTTC. Protein: CASSSGGYEQYF.

About this clone: One end of the junction fails to match germline, which may point to a read error. V gene TRBV7-9 combines with J gene TRBJ2-7; 8 nucleotides agree with TRBD1. The germline gives CDR1 SEHNR, CDR2 FQNEAQ (reference sequence). This CDR3 comprises 13 residues. The CDR3 coding sequence is TGTTCCAGCAGCTTTCAGGGGGCGGGTGAGCAGTACTTC. The encoded protein is CSSSFQGAGEQYF.